This TCR beta chain was identified during a study of CD8 T cells in Susac syndrome. Study summary: The sequenced Susac syndrome patients included about six who had clinically active disease and roughly eight who were in remission. Treatment at blood withdrawal was none, corticosteroids, or intravenous immunoglobulin alone in Susac syndrome patients.

With random hexamers, reverse transcription was performed on roughly 0.45 to 1 ug of RNA. MiXCR was run by TCRdb on the immunoSEQ multiplex PCR reads, yielding one entry per CDR3 protein. The sample contains under 200,000 distinct CDR3 sequences, 91% of which appear only once. This TCR derives from a human donor with Susac syndrome. The sample comprised CD4+ T cells from PBMCs.

CDR3 residues: CASSSLPGLAGVAGELFF. The CDR3 DNA is TGTGCCAGCAGCTCCCTTCCCGGACTAGCGGGGGTAGCCGGGGAGCTGTTTTTT. V is TRBV7-9 and J is TRBJ2-2, with 13 positions matching TRBD2. J gave up 6 bases and V 4 bases, and 11 bases lay outside the gene matches. Germline V gene lookup returns CDR1 SEHNR and CDR2 FQNEAQ (reference sequence). CDR3 length: 18 amino acids.